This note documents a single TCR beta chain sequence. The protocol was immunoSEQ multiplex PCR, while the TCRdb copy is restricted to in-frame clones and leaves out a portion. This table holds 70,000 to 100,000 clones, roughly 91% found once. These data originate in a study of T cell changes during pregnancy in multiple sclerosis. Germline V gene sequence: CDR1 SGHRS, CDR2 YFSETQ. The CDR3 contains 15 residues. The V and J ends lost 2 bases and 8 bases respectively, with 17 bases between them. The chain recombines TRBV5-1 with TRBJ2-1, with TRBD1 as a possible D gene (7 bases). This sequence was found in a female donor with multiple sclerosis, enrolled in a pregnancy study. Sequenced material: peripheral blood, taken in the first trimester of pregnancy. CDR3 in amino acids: CASSLSQGRSDEQFF. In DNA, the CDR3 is TGCGCCAGCAGCTTATCACAGGGGAGGAGCGATGAGCAGTTCTTC.